This TCR beta chain was retrieved from a study of blood T cell repertoires in COVID-19. Across the whole study: Spain, Italy and the United States supplied samples that represented acute and convalescent COVID-19. PBMCs, B-cell-depleted T cells, or T cells provided the cDNA or gDNA that made up the material.

As handled by the study authors: Estimation of nucleated cell counts relied on the amplification of reference gene primers. Here immunoSEQ multiplex PCR was the method, and the copy in TCRdb shows in-frame clones only, minus some. The D gene and trimming were derived from the DNA, and the V and J assignments and clone size from that table. The sample holds roughly 250,000 clones; 88% are singletons and the top ten take about 0.99%. This clone was seen only once. The CDR3 is made up of 14 amino acids. Germline V gene sequence: CDR1 MNHEY, CDR2 SVGEGT. Trimming removed 6 bases from V and 7 bases from J; junction bases left unmatched: 9.

The rearrangement joins TRBV6-2 or TRBV6-3 to TRBJ1-2, with 9 bases aligning to TRBD1. This receptor was identified in a woman aged 40-49 years who had recovered from COVID-19. Sequencing was carried out using peripheral blood. CDR3: CASSPTTGGSGYTF. The CDR3 coding sequence is TGTGCCAGCAGCCCAACCACAGGGGGCTCTGGCTACACCTTC.